Following are 27 T cell receptor beta chains from one sample sequenced in a study of CD8+CD57+ T cells in acquired aplastic anemia. General study points: Patients carried CD8+CD57+ cells that were less diverse than their total CD4+ and CD8+ pools.

Both TCR beta VDJ combination and CDR3 sequence profiling were carried out. Genomic DNA was the template for this profiling. TCRdb re-called the reads with MiXCR, one entry per CDR3 protein. The table shows approximately 21,000 distinct CDR3 sequences, with approximately 39% occurring only once. Their recognized antigens are unknown. Patients chosen for sequencing had shown CD8+CD57+ cell expansion by flow cytometry. The material sequenced was CD8+CD57+ T cells sorted from PBMCs. Subset noted: bead-enriched CD8+CD57+ effector memory T cells from SAA patients. These receptors were collected from a human donor with aplastic anemia.

As for this clonotype: One end of the junction fails to match germline, which may point to a read error. The rearrangement joins TRBV6-6 to TRBJ2-7; the D gene could be TRBD1 or TRBD2 (5 bases each). CDR1 is MNHNY, CDR2 SVGAGI, per germline (reference sequence). The CDR3 runs to 13 residues. The chain's CDR3 is CAGSPGTVYEQYF. The DNA of the CDR3 is TGTGCCGGCAGCCCCGGGACGGTCTACGAGCAGTACTTC.

Points on this clonotype: A read error is possible here, since a much larger clone lies one base away. This chain links TRBV20-1 with TRBJ2-3; D possibly uses TRBD1 or TRBD2 (5 bases each). The CDR3 consists of 15 residues. V was pared by 6 bases and J by 5 bases, with 21 bases between. The germline V gene has CDR1 DFQATT and CDR2 SNEGSKA (reference sequence). DNA for the CDR3: TGCAGTGCCATCCCCCGGGGCACCAGGAGAGATACGCAGTATTTT. Protein: CSAIPRGTRRDTQYF.

This clonotype has ten or more counts. V and J are TRBV6-2 or TRBV6-3 and TRBJ2-7, with D hard to call. This CDR3 comprises 14 residues. Germline V gives CDR1 MNHEY, CDR2 SVGEGT. V was shortened by 2 bases and J by 0 bases, with 8 bases between the two germline ends. The CDR3 region is CASSYRASSYEQYF. The CDR3 nucleotides are TGTGCCAGCAGTTACAGGGCGAGCTCCTACGAGCAGTACTTC.

Only a few counts were recorded for this clonotype. V gene TRBV7-6 combines with J gene TRBJ2-1; D is possibly TRBD2 (6 bases). Germline V CDR1 and CDR2: SGHVS, FNYEAQ. The CDR3 is 15 amino acids. V was cut by 1 base and J by 7 bases, with 14 bases left in between. In DNA form, the CDR3 reads TGTGCCAGCAGCTTAGAAGCGGGTTTCTTGAATGAGCAGTTCTTC. Translated: CASSLEAGFLNEQFF.

This chain connects TRBV4-2 to TRBJ2-2, with 7 positions matching TRBD2. Germline V lookup: CDR1 LGHNA, CDR2 YNFKEQ. CDR3 length: 16 residues. The junction had 11 bases not matched to a gene; V was cut back by 4 bases and J by 6 bases. Here the CDR3 reads CASSPGLSGRSGELFF. CDR3 nucleotides: TGTGCCAGCAGCCCGGGACTATCCGGGAGGTCCGGGGAGCTGTTTTTT.

With regard to this clonotype: One end of the junction varies from germline; a read error may be responsible. The V gene is TRBV7-3, the J gene TRBJ2-2, with D perhaps assigned TRBD1 or TRBD2 (5 bases each). Germline CDR1 SGHTA, CDR2 FQGTGA. The CDR3 sequence is 14 residues long. In DNA, the CDR3 is TGTGCTAGCAGCCCACGGGCGGACACCGGGGAGCCGTTTTTT. Amino acid sequence: CASSPRADTGEPFF.

The sample holds many counts of this clonotype. This chain connects TRBV20-1 to TRBJ1-2, with unresolved D. Germline CDR1 reads DFQATT; CDR2 reads SNEGSKA (reference sequence). V was trimmed by 0 bases and J by 6 bases, leaving 11 bases between them. The CDR3 totals 13 residues. CDR3 residues: CSARDRSVDGYTF. For the CDR3, the DNA is TGCAGTGCTAGAGATCGGTCAGTCGATGGCTACACCTTC.

This clonotype was found many times. V gene TRBV20-1 combines with J gene TRBJ2-3; D gene uncertain. V dropped 1 base and J dropped 0 bases, with 2 bases sitting between them. This CDR3 has 12 amino acids. Per the germline V gene, CDR1 is DFQATT and CDR2 is SNEGSKA (reference sequence). The CDR3 DNA sequence: TGCAGTGCTAGAGGCAGCACAGATACGCAGTATTTT. It is translated as CSARGSTDTQYF.

This sequence joins TRBV10-1 and TRBJ2-3; D may be TRBD2 (6 bases). The germline V gene encodes CDR1 WNHNN and CDR2 SYGVQD (reference sequence). V lost 8 bases and J lost 6, with 21 bases in between. CDR3 length: 15 amino acids. The CDR3 is CASGAAGGGRDTQYF. Here the CDR3 DNA reads TGCGCCAGCGGTGCCGCCGGGGGTGGAAGGGATACGCAGTATTTT.

This chain uses TRBV20-1 with TRBJ2-1; 9 positions agree with TRBD2. The V segment lost 6 bases and the J segment 8 bases; nucleotides outside the gene matches: 14. CDR1 and CDR2 (germline): DFQATT, SNEGSKA (reference sequence). The length of the CDR3 is 15 residues. This CDR3 reads CSAPNPRGGQDEQFF. As DNA, the CDR3 is TGCAGTGCCCCCAACCCGCGGGGGGGCCAGGATGAGCAGTTCTTC.

The V call is TRBV15, the J call TRBJ1-1; 7 bases fit TRBD1. This CDR3 is built from 14 residues. V lost 2 bases and J lost 6; bases outside the gene matches: 6. The germline V gene encodes CDR1 LNHNV and CDR2 YYDKDF (reference sequence). The CDR3 sequence is CATSRPDRAPEAFF. Here the CDR3 DNA reads TGTGCCACCAGCAGACCTGACAGGGCCCCTGAAGCTTTCTTT. Together with reference TRBV15 and TRBJ1-1, the CDR3 gives the full variable domain: DAMVIQNPRYQVTQFGKPVTLSCSQTLNHNVMYWYQQKSSQAPKLLFHYYDKDFNNEADTPDNFQSRRPNTSFCFLDIRSPGLGDTAMYLCATSRPDRAPEAFFGQGTRLTVV.

The genes are TRBV14 and TRBJ1-2; 9 positions agree with TRBD1. The ends lost 3 bases at V and 4 bases at J; junction bases unmatched: 6. The CDR3 is 15 amino acids. CDR1 and CDR2 (germline): SGHDN, FVKESK. The CDR3: CASSHEGQGVYGYTF. CDR3 nucleotide sequence: TGTGCCAGCAGCCATGAGGGACAGGGAGTCTATGGCTACACCTTC.

The sample holds a few counts of this clonotype. This chain joins TRBV9 and TRBJ1-6, with D unclear. The V end lost 7 bases, the J end lost 7 bases, and 15 bases lay between the germline ends. CDR3 size: 14 residues. Germline CDR1 SGDLS, CDR2 YYNGEE. The CDR3 DNA follows: TGTGCCAGCGGGAGGCAGCTTGACAATTCACCCCTCCACTTT. Its protein product is CASGRQLDNSPLHF.

The chain carries TRBV5-1 and TRBJ2-3; D unclear. The CDR3 covers 16 residues. With 4 bases removed from V and 5 bases from J, the gap between germline ends came to 20 bases. The germline CDR1 and CDR2 sequences are SGHRS and YFSETQ. CDR3 coding DNA: TGCGCCAGCAGCGACGGCGCCTTGAAGCCAGGAGATACGCAGTATTTT. Translation gives CASSDGALKPGDTQYF.

This clonotype was observed once. J is TRBJ2-7 and V is TRBV11-2; TRBD2 matches at 7 bases. Germline lookup yields CDR1 SGHAT and CDR2 FQNNGV. The CDR3 has 13 residues. J gave up 4 bases and V 5 bases, and 5 bases lay outside the gene matches. The CDR3 DNA follows: TGTGCCAGCAGCATGGGAGGGCCTTACGAGCAGTACTTC. It encodes CASSMGGPYEQYF.

This chain links TRBV6-1 with TRBJ1-3; 9 nucleotides line up with TRBD1. Losses at the gene ends were 5 bases for V and 4 bases for J; bases not matched to a gene: 9. The CDR3 sequence is 16 residues long. In germline, CDR1 is MNHNS, CDR2 SASEGT. CDR3 DNA sequence: TGTGCCAGCAGTAGGGGACAGGGCGACGACGGAAACACCATATATTTT. It specifies CASSRGQGDDGNTIYF.

The rearrangement joins TRBV28 to TRBJ1-2, with D perhaps TRBD1 (6 bases). This CDR3 has 12 amino acids. V gave up 8 bases and J gave up 7 bases, with 14 bases separating them. CDR1 MDHEN and CDR2 SYDVKM come from the germline V gene. The CDR3 sequence is CASQRGAGGYTF. CDR3 sequence (DNA): TGTGCCAGCCAACGGGGGGCCGGTGGCTACACCTTC.

The chain joins TRBV4-2 to TRBJ1-3; D unresolved. Germline CDR1 is LGHNA and CDR2 is YNFKEQ. The CDR3 totals 16 residues. V was shortened by 3 bases and J by 9 bases, with 21 bases between the two germline ends. CDR3 protein: CASSQKVATRGATIYF. In DNA form, the CDR3 reads TGTGCCAGCAGCCAGAAAGTGGCGACCCGGGGTGCCACCATATATTTT.

The sample holds many counts of this clonotype. V usage is TRBV6-1 and J usage is TRBJ2-3; D remains unclear. This CDR3 comprises 11 residues. V shed 6 bases and J shed 0 bases, with 1 base lying between them. Per germline, CDR1 MNHNS and CDR2 SASEGT. The CDR3 DNA sequence: TGTGCCAGCAGCAGCACAGATACGCAGTATTTT. This encodes CASSSTDTQYF.

This clonotype came up once. The chain employs TRBV19 and TRBJ1-5; D might be TRBD1 (6 bases). Germline V lookup: CDR1 LNHDA, CDR2 SQIVND (reference sequence). Trimming took 5 bases from V and 3 from J, leaving 20 bases between them. The CDR3 consists of 17 residues. In DNA, the CDR3 is TGTGCCAGTAGTGGAGTAGGCCTGACAGGCTACAATCAGCCCCAGCATTTT. Amino acids: CASSGVGLTGYNQPQHF.

The V and J genes are TRBV6-1 and TRBJ1-2; TRBD1 matches at 8 bases. Germline V CDR1 and CDR2: MNHNS, SASEGT. V lost 5 bases to trimming and J lost 7 bases; unmatched junction nucleotides: 12. This CDR3 spans 15 amino acids. The CDR3 here is CASSPMTGAQAGYTF. The CDR3 DNA reads TGTGCCAGCAGTCCGATGACAGGGGCGCAGGCTGGCTACACCTTC.

The chain carries TRBV6-1 and TRBJ1-5; 8 bases fit TRBD1. Germline CDR1 MNHNS, CDR2 SASEGT. The J segment lost 2 bases and the V segment lost 3 bases, leaving 3 bases of the junction unmatched. The CDR3 has 15 amino acids. CDR3 bases: TGTGCCAGCAGTGAGACGACAGGGGGCAATCAGCCCCAGCATTTT. Translation: CASSETTGGNQPQHF.

This clonotype was seen a few times. The junction shows a germline mismatch at one end, possibly a read error. This chain connects TRBV2 to TRBJ1-2, with unresolved D. Germline lookup yields CDR1 SNHLY and CDR2 FYNNEI. The CDR3 contains 15 residues. The CDR3 region has the DNA TGTGCCAGCAGTGAAGGGGCGAGAGGAAACTGTGGCTACACCTTC. Translating it yields CASSEGARGNCGYTF.

This clonotype turned up a few times. The chain combines TRBV2 with TRBJ2-3; 8 positions match TRBD1. The germline V gene encodes CDR1 SNHLY and CDR2 FYNNEI. CDR3 length equals 13 residues. Trimming cost V 10 bases and J 0 bases; bases outside gene matches: 3. CDR3 loop: CAIRTGSTDTQYF. The CDR3 bases are TGTGCCATCAGGACAGGGAGCACAGATACGCAGTATTTT.

V and J are TRBV11-3 and TRBJ2-1, with D possibly being TRBD2 (6 bases). V shed 3 bases and J shed 5 bases, with 11 bases lying between them. This CDR3 contains 14 residues. CDR1 is SGHNT and CDR2 is YENEEA in the germline V gene. CDR3 nucleotides: TGTGCCAGCAGCTTGGCGGGACTCAACAATGAGCAGTTCTTC. Its protein is CASSLAGLNNEQFF.

This clonotype has more than one count but fewer than ten. CDR3 region: CSARDRGGGNEQFF. The CDR3 region has the DNA TGCAGTGCTAGAGATAGGGGGGGAGGAAATGAGCAGTTCTTC. V is TRBV20-1 and J is TRBJ2-1, with TRBD2 as a possible D gene (7 bases). CDR3 length equals 14 residues. The V end was cut by 0 bases, the J end by 7 bases, with 13 bases between. CDR1 is DFQATT, CDR2 SNEGSKA, per germline (reference sequence).

This chain links TRBV29-1 with TRBJ1-2; D is unclear. This CDR3 has 14 amino acids. Germline loops: CDR1 SQVTM, CDR2 ANQGSEA. Trimming stripped 7 bases from V and 3 bases from J, with 18 bases between. CDR3 bases: TGCAGCGCCGTCCAGAACCAGATCGACTATGGCTACACCTTC. As protein: CSAVQNQIDYGYTF.